The sample holds a few counts of the clone carrying this T cell receptor beta chain. This CDR3 has 14 amino acids. Per germline, CDR1 LGHDT and CDR2 YNNKEL (reference sequence). With 0 bases removed from V and 2 bases from J, the gap between germline ends came to 8 bases. This sample is part of a study of patients and donors after allogeneic stem cell transplantation. A single record per CDR3 protein comes from TCRdb applying MiXCR to the RT-PCR reads. The profile shows 410,000 or so distinct CDR3 sequences, approximately 16% of them singletons. J is TRBJ2-7 and V is TRBV3-1; D gene ambiguous. The receptor was isolated from a human donor who was either an allogeneic HSCT recipient or a stem cell or donor lymphocyte infusion donor (not recorded which). It is not recorded whose cells these are; they may come from a transplant donor. The sample taken for sequencing was blood, either unsorted or a sorted T cell fraction (not recorded which). The CDR3 DNA reads TGTGCCAGCAGCCAAGATAGGACCACCTACGAGCAGTACTTC. This sequence encodes CASSQDRTTYEQYF.